This T cell receptor beta chain derives from a study of T cells after yellow fever vaccination. Overall study: When fractions had low cell numbers, they were prepared with SMART-Seq v4 Ultra Low Input. Overall study results and limits: Reappearing after the booster were most of the clones from primary vaccination (roughly 96% CD4, approximately 85% CD8). When the response was secondary, it was weaker but reached its peak faster, day 5 versus 15.

Template switching by 5'RACE produced TCR cDNA, adding a universal primer site and UMIs. TCRdb independently ran MiXCR on the 5' RACE reads; one entry per CDR3 protein. The data hold 300,000 to 400,000 distinct CDR3 sequences, with approximately 11% observed a single time. Trimming shortened V by 1 base and J by 10 bases, and 17 bases separated the two germline ends. This CDR3 is built from 15 residues. Germline V gives CDR1 SGHVS, CDR2 FQNEAQ. As to this clonotype: The antigen is not known.

The material was CD4+ T cells sorted from PBMCs, obtained 45 days after the yellow fever booster vaccination. The receptor was derived from a man between 18 and 29 years old who received the YFV17D yellow fever vaccine. V usage is TRBV7-8 and J usage is TRBJ1-5, with D perhaps TRBD1 (5 bases). The CDR3 coding sequence is TGTGCCAGCAGCTTAGTGTTAGGGGAATCAAATCCCCAGCATTTT. Translating gives CASSLVLGESNPQHF.